Sequencing of this T cell receptor (beta chain) was carried out in a study of T cell responses to AZD1222 COVID-19 vaccine. Study-wide results and caveats: Spike-specific TCR breadth and depth were elevated following two AZD1222 doses. It should be noted that donors were predominantly white British and more often female, and clonal diversity was possibly underestimated. Seropositive status at baseline applied to only a handful of AZD1222 recipients.

Sequenced by immunoSEQ multiplex PCR; TCRdb stores in-frame clones only, minus some. The profile covers some 190,000 clones, with roughly 92% appearing a single time and over 1% taken by the ten largest. About this clone: No antigen is known for it.

The germline V gene encodes CDR1 SGHTS and CDR2 YDEGEE. The ends lost 0 bases at V and 5 bases at J; junction bases unmatched: 8. The CDR3 contains 17 residues. The chain has TRBV5-8 and TRBJ2-5, with TRBD2 matching 12 bases. Sequenced material: peripheral blood, taken on day 0 of AZD1222 vaccination. This sequence was found in an adult in good health. The CDR3 loop reads CASSLGLAGEMGETQYF. CDR3 nucleotide sequence: TGTGCCAGCAGCTTGGGACTAGCGGGGGAAATGGGGGAGACCCAGTACTTC.